A selection of T cell receptor beta chains follows, all from one sample in a study of OX40 agonist ivuxolimab in advanced cancers. The repertoire was sequenced with immunoSEQ multiplex PCR; TCRdb's copy has only in-frame clones and lacks some. The data show around 60,000 clones, over 75% seen once. The source material was CD4+ or CD8+ T cells sorted from blood, sampled in a trial of the OX40 agonist ivuxolimab. These receptors all come from an adult with an advanced solid tumor such as melanoma, head and neck, liver or kidney cancer. Both conserved end residues are part of each CDR3.

V gene,CDR3 protein
TRBV4-1,CASSQDRAGGRPQHF
TRBV9,CASSRDLILTNYGYTF
TRBV18,CASSPQQDEQPQHF
TRBV9,CASSEHSRGGSDTQYF
TRBV18,CASSPPLGGNTEAFF
TRBV6-5,CASSYSLGSENTEAFF
TRBV28,CASTSTGTVYGYTF
TRBV25-1,CASSWGGYEQYF
TRBV5-1,CASSLSQRTYEQYF
TRBV6-1,CASSRTENEQYF
TRBV18,CASSPLGTGGAKGNTIYF
TRBV12-5,CASGLVPGQGNYGYTF
TRBV5-1,CASSPTTTPGGQYF
TRBV14,CASSLRTGINTEAFF
TRBV27,CASRKRGYSGNTIYF
TRBV11-3,CASSLTGTEQYF
TRBV19,CASSLGQGSEKLFF
TRBV7-8,CASSLLGTSRADTQYF
TRBV6-5,CASNTGGPPTYEQYF
TRBV28,CASSFRTYGYTF
TRBV6-4,CASSEGDGDTQYF
TRBV15,CATSRDERGDPYEQYF
TRBV5-6,CASHLLSAQGGGYTF
TRBV2,CASTLALSYNEQFF
TRBV27,CASRPGPGAGEKAGELFF
TRBV4-3,CASSQDRGLNYGYTF
TRBV7-2,CASSAGQTNYGYTF
TRBV29-1,CSARAGSSNTEAFF
TRBV7-8,CASSFTQVPNTEAFF
TRBV7-9,CASSRQGVNTEAFF
TRBV11-2,CASSKVGPQGVGKNIQYF
TRBV12-5,CASGPNGGAGYEQYF
TRBV19,CASSMSPASYEQYF
TRBV10-3,CAISGGTRHTDTQYF
TRBV6-5,CASRGTLRQGEQYF
TRBV5-4,CASSQEGAGLGDTQYF
TRBV19,CASSTIGEQFF
TRBV6-1,CASKRRANTEAFF
TRBV7-8,CASSLRLAGGSTDTQYF
TRBV12-5,CASGSGGRGTGSTEQFF
TRBV27,CASSLTGTALNNSPLHF
TRBV10-2,CASRRIAGGGTDTQYF
TRBV7-9,CASSVDRGFLTDTQYF
TRBV28,CASSLWASGQETQYF
TRBV5-5,CASSPGQAYGYTF
TRBV9,CASSVGDRGSYEQYF
TRBV9,CASSSGLAGITDTQYF
TRBV9,CASSPEHGPYGYTF
TRBV5-4,CASSLPQGGGTGELFF
TRBV7-2,CASSLNINSPLHF
TRBV5-1,CASSSSTATNEKLFF
TRBV18,CASSEDRVFTEAFF
TRBV5-1,CASSFRADTQYF
TRBV7-2,CASSLGGGPSTDTQYF
TRBV11-1,CASSLAVSYNEQFF
TRBV7-2,CASSLLHSPLHF
TRBV28,CASSLGPGQGAFEQYF
TRBV5-1,CASSPDVGTGELFF
TRBV9,CASSEQPHPGYEQYF
TRBV7-2,CASSLPTDTQYF